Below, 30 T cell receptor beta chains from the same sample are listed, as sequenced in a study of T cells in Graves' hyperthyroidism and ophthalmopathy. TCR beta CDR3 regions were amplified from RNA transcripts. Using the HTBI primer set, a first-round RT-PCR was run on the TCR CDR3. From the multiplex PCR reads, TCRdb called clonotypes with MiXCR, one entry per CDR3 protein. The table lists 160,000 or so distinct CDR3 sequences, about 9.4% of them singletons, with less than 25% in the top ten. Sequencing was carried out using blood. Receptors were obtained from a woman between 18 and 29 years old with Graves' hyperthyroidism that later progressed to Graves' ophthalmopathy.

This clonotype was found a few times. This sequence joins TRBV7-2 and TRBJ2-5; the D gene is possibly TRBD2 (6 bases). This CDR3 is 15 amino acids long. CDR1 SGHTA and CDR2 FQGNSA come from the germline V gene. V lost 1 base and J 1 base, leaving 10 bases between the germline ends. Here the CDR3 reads CASSLGLGLQETQYF. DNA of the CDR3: TGTGCCAGCAGCTTAGGGTTGGGACTCCAAGAGACCCAGTACTTC.

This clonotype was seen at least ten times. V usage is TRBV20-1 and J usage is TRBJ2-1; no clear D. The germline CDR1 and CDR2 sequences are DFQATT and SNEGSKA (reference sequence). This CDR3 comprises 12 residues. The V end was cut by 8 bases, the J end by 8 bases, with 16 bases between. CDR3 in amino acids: CSPRPRGYEQFF. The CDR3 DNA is TGCAGTCCGAGACCTCGTGGGTATGAGCAGTTCTTC.

CDR3 sequence reads: CASSLGTGRGSYNSPLHF. Written as DNA, the CDR3 is TGTGCCAGCAGCTTGGGGACAGGAAGGGGCTCCTATAATTCACCCCTCCACTTT. The V gene is TRBV5-6, the J gene TRBJ1-6; TRBD1 matches 7 bases. The CDR3 is 18 residues long. Per the germline V gene, CDR1 is SGHDT and CDR2 is YYEEEE. V dropped 0 bases and J dropped 0; count of bases not matched to a gene: 6.

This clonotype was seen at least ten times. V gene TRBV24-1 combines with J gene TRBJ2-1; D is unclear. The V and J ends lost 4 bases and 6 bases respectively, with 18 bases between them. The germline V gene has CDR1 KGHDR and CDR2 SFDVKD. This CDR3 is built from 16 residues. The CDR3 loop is CATSDSDMRRSNEQFF. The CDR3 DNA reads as TGTGCCACCAGTGACAGTGACATGCGAAGGAGCAATGAGCAGTTCTTC.

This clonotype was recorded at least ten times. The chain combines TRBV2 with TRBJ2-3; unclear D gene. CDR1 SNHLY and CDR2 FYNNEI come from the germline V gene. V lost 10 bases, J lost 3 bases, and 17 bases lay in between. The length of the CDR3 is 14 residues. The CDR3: CAISPASRTDTQYF. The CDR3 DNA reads TGTGCCATCTCTCCGGCGAGCCGGACAGATACGCAGTATTTT.

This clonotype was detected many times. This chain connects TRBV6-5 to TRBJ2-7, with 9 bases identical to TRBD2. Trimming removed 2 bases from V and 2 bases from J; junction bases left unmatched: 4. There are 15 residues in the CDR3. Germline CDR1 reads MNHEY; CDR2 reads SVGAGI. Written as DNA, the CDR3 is TGTGCCAGCAGTTACCAAGCGGGGGGTCCCTACGAGCAGTACTTC. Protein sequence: CASSYQAGGPYEQYF.

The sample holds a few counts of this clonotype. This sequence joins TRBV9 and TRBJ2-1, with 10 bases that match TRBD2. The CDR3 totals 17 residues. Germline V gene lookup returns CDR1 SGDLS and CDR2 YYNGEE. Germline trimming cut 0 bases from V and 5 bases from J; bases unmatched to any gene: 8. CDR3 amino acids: CASSVAFRTSGNNEQFF. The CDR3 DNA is TGTGCCAGCAGCGTAGCTTTCCGGACTAGCGGAAACAATGAGCAGTTCTTC.

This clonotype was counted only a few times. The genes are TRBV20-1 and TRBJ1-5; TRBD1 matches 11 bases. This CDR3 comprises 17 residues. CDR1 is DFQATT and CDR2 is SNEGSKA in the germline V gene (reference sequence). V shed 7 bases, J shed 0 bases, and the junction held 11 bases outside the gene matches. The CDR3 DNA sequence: TGCAGTGGCGGCCCCGGGACAGGGGGATATAGCAATCAGCCCCAGCATTTT. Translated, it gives CSGGPGTGGYSNQPQHF.

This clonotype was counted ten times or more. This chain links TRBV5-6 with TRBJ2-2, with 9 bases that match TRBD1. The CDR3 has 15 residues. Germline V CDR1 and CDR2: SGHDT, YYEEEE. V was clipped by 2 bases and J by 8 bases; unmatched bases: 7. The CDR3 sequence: CASSFLDRGGGELFF. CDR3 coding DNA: TGTGCCAGCAGCTTCCTGGACAGGGGAGGAGGGGAGCTGTTTTTT.

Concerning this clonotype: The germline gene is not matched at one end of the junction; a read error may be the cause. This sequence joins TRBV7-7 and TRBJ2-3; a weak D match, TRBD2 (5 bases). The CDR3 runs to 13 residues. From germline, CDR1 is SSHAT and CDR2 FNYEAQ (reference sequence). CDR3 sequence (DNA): TGTGCTAGCAGCTTAGCGTACGCAGATACGCAGTATTTT. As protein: CASSLAYADTQYF.

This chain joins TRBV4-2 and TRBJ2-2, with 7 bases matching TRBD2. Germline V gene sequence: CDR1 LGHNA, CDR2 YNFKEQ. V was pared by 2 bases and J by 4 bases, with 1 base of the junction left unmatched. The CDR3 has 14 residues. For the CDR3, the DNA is TGTGCCAGCAGCCAACGACTAGCCACCGGGGAGCTGTTTTTT. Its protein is CASSQRLATGELFF.

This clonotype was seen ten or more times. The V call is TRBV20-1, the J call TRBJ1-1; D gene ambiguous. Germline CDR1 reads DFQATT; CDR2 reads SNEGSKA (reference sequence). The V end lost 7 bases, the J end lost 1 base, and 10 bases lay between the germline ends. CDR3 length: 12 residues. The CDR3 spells CSEATGNTEAFF. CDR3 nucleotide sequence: TGCAGTGAGGCGACTGGGAACACTGAAGCTTTCTTT.

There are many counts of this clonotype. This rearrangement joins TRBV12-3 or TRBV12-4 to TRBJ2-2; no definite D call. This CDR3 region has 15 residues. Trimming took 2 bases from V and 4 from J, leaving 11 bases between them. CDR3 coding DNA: TGTGCCAGCAGTTTACGAGGAGATGGCACCGGGGAGCTGTTTTTT. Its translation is CASSLRGDGTGELFF.

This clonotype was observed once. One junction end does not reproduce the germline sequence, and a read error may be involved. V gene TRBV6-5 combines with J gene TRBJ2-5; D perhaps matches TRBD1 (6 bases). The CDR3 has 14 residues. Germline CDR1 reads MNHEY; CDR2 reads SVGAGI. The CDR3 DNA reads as TGTACCAGCAGTTACCCTGGACAGCAAGAGACCCAGTACTTC. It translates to CTSSYPGQQETQYF.

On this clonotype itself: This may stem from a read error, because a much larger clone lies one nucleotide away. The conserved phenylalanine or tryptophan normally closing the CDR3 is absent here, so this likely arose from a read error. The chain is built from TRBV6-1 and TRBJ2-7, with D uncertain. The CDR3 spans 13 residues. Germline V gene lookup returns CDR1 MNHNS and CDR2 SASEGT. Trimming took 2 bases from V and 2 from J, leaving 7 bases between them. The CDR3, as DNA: TGTGCCAGCAGTGAATCCAGGCCCTACGAGCAGTACCTC. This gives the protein CASSESRPYEQYL.

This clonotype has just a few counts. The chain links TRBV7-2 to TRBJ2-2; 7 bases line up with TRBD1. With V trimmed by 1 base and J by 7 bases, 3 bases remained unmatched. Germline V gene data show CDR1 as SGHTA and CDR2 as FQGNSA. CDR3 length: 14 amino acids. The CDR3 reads CASSLGQGNGELFF. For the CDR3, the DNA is TGTGCCAGCAGCTTAGGACAGGGAAACGGGGAGCTGTTTTTT. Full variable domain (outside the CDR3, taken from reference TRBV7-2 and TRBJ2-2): GAGVSQSPSNKVTEKGKDVELRCDPISGHTALYWYRQSLGQGLEFLIYFQGNSAPDKSGLPSDRFSAERTGGSVSTLTIQRTQQEDSAVYLCASSLGQGNGELFFGEGSRLTVL.

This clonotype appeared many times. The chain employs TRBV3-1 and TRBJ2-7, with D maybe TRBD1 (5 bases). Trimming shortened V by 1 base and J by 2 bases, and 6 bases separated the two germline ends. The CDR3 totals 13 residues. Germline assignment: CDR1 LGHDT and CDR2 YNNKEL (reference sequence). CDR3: CASSQGGTYEQYF. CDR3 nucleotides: TGTGCCAGCAGCCAAGGGGGCACCTACGAGCAGTACTTC.

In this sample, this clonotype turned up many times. CDR3: CASSYDLNSPLHF. The CDR3 DNA reads TGTGCCAGCAGTTATGACTTGAATTCACCCCTCCACTTT. V is TRBV6-5 and J is TRBJ1-6, with D unclear. The V end was cut by 3 bases, the J end by 7 bases, with 7 bases between. The CDR3 runs 13 residues. Germline assignment: CDR1 MNHEY and CDR2 SVGAGI.

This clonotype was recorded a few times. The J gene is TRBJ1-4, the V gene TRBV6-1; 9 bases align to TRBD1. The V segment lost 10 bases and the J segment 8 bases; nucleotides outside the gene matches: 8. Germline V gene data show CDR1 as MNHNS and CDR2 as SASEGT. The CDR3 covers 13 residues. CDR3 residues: CATKQGAREKLFF. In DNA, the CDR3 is TGTGCCACCAAACAGGGGGCGCGAGAAAAACTGTTTTTT.

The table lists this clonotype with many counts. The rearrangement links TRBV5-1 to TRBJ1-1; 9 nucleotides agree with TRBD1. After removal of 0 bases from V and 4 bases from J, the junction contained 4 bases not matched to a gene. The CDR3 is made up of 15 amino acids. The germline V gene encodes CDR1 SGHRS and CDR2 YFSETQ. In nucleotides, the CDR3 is TGCGCCAGCAGCTTGGAGACAGGGGGGTCCACTGAAGCTTTCTTT. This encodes CASSLETGGSTEAFF.

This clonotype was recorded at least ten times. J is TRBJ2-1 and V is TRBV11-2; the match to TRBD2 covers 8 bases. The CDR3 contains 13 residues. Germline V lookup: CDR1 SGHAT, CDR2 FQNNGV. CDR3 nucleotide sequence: TGTGCGACCGGGACTAGGACCTACAATGAGCAGTTCTTC. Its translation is CATGTRTYNEQFF.

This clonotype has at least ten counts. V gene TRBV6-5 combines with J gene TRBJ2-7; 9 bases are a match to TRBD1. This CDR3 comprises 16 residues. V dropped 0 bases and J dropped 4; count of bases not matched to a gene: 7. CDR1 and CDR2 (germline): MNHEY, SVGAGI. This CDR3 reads CASSYSGDRAFYEQYF. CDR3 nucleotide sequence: TGTGCCAGCAGTTACTCGGGGGACAGGGCTTTTTACGAGCAGTACTTC.

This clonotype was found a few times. Here the CDR3 reads CASSRRTGGALVQETQYF. The DNA for the CDR3 is TGTGCCAGTAGCCGGAGAACAGGGGGCGCATTGGTCCAAGAGACCCAGTACTTC. The V call is TRBV19, the J call TRBJ2-5; 9 bases agree with TRBD1. Germline V gives CDR1 LNHDA, CDR2 SQIVND (reference sequence). This CDR3 has 18 amino acids. V lost 6 bases to trimming and J lost 1 base; unmatched junction nucleotides: 15.

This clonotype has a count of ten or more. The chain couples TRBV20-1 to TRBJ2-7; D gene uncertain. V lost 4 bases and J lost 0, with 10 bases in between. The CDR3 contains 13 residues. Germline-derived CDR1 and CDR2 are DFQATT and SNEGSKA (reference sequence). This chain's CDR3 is CSAIQTRSYEQYF. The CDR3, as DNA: TGCAGTGCTATACAGACTCGCTCCTACGAGCAGTACTTC.

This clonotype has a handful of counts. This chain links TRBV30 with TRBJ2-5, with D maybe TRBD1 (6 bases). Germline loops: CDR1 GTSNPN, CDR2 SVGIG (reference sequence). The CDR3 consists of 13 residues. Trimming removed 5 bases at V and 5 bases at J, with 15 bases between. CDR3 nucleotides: TGTGCCTGGGGTTGGCAGGGGTCGGAGACCCAGTACTTC. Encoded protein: CAWGWQGSETQYF.

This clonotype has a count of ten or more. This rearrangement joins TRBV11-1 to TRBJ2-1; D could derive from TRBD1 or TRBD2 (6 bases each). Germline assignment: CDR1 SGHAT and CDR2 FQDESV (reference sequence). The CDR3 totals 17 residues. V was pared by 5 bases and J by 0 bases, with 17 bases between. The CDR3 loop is CASSPPGGTPSYNEQFF. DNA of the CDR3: TGTGCCAGCAGCCCCCCAGGCGGGACACCCTCCTACAATGAGCAGTTCTTC. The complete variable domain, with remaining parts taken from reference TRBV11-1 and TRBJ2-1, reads EAEVAQSPRYKITEKSQAVAFWCDPISGHATLYWYRQILGQGPELLVQFQDESVVDDSQLPKDRFSAERLKGVDSTLKIQPAELGDSAMYLCASSPPGGTPSYNEQFFGPGTRLTVL.

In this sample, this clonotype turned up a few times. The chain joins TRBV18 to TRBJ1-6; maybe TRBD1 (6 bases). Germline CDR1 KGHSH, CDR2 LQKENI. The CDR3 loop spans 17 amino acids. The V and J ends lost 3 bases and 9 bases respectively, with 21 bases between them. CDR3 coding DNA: TGTGCCAGCTCACCGCTTGCGACAGGCCCTTCGGGTTCACCCCTCCACTTT. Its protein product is CASSPLATGPSGSPLHF. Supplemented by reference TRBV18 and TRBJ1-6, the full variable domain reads NAGVMQNPRHLVRRRGQEARLRCSPMKGHSHVYWYRQLPEEGLKFMVYLQKENIIDESGMPKERFSAEFPKEGPSILRIQQVVRGDSAAYFCASSPLATGPSGSPLHFGNGTRLTVT.

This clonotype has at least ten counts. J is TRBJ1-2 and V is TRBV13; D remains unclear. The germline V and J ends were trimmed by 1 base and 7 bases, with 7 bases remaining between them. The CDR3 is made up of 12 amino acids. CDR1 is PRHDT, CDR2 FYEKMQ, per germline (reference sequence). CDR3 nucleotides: TGTGCCAGCAGCTTAGCGGTGGCTGGCTACACCTTC. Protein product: CASSLAVAGYTF.

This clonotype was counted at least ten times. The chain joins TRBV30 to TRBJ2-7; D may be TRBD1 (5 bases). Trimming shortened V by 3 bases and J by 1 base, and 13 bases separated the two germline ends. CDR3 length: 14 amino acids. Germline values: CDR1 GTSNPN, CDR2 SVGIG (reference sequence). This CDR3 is CAWRALTESYEQYF. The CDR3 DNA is TGTGCCTGGAGGGCTCTGACAGAGTCCTACGAGCAGTACTTC. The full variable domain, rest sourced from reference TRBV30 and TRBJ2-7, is SQTIHQWPATLVQPVGSPLSLECTVEGTSNPNLYWYRQAAGRGLQLLFYSVGIGQISSEVPQNLSASRPQDRQFILSSKKLLLSDSGFYLCAWRALTESYEQYFGPGTRLTVT.

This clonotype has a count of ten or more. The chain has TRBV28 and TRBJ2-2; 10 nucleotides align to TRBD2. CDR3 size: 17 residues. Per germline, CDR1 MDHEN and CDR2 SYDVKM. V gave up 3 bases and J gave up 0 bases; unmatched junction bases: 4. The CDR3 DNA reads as TGTGCCAGCAGTTTCCTAGCGGGGGACCCGAACACCGGGGAGCTGTTTTTT. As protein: CASSFLAGDPNTGELFF.